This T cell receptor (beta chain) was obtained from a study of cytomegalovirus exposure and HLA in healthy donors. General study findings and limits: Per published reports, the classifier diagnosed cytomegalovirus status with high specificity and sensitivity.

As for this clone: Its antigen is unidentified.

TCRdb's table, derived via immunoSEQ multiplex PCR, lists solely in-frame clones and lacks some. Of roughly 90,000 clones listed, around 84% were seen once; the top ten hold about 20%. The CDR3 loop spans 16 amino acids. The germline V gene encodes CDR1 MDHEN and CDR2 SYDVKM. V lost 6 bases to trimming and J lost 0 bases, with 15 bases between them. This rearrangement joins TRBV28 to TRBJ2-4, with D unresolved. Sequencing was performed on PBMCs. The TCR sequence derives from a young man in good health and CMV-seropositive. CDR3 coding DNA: TGTGCCAGCAGCCCCCCCTGGGCTCGAGCCAAAAACATTCAGTACTTC. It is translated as CASSPPWARAKNIQYF.